These T cell receptor beta chains were read from a single sample in a study of T cell repertoires in cytomegalovirus infection. Each CDR3 protein is one row after TCRdb ran MiXCR on the reads. There are approximately 550,000 distinct CDR3 sequences in the sample; 16% occur only once, and approximately 24% lies in the top ten. Source material: CD8+ T cells from PBMCs. The receptors were sampled from a human donor in good health (CMV status not recorded). Some clones in this sample may be carry-over from other donors' samples. The CDR3 runs from the conserved cysteine through the conserved F or W. Each record gives: V gene, J gene, clone size, D gene, CDR3 protein, CDR3 DNA. D genes are given only for firm matches. A row's size may be missing; if present it is once, few, many or a size class.

V gene: TRBV5-4; J gene: TRBJ2-1; clone size: -; D gene: TRBD2; CDR3 protein: CASSLLSGTSGGMEFF; CDR3 DNA: TGTGCCAGCAGCTTGCTGTCTGGGACTAGCGGGGGAATGGAGTTCTTC
V gene: TRBV2; J gene: TRBJ2-7; clone size: many; D gene: TRBD1; CDR3 protein: CASRERDSSYEQYF; CDR3 DNA: TGTGCCAGCAGGGAACGGGACAGTTCCTACGAGCAGTACTTC
V gene: TRBV6-9; J gene: TRBJ1-1; clone size: -; D gene: -; CDR3 protein: CASSFGTGTIGGTEAFF; CDR3 DNA: TGTGCCAGCAGTTTTGGAACAGGTACAATTGGGGGGACTGAAGCTTTCTTT
V gene: TRBV5-5; J gene: TRBJ2-3; clone size: many; D gene: -; CDR3 protein: CASSPPGISRDTQYF; CDR3 DNA: TGTGCCAGCAGCCCGCCAGGGATTAGTAGAGATACGCAGTATTTT
V gene: TRBV2; J gene: TRBJ2-5; clone size: few; D gene: TRBD2; CDR3 protein: CASSRLAGGGKETQYF; CDR3 DNA: TGTGCCAGCAGCCGCTTAGCGGGAGGAGGAAAAGAGACCCAGTACTTC
V gene: TRBV27; J gene: TRBJ1-2; clone size: many; D gene: -; CDR3 protein: CASSNRDTRYGYTF; CDR3 DNA: TGTGCCAGCAGTAACAGGGACACGCGCTATGGCTACACCTTC
V gene: TRBV11-3; J gene: TRBJ2-2; clone size: many; D gene: -; CDR3 protein: CASSSYDRHTGELFF; CDR3 DNA: TGTGCCAGCAGCTCTTACGACAGACACACCGGGGAGCTGTTTTTT
V gene: TRBV6-5; J gene: TRBJ1-6; clone size: many; D gene: -; CDR3 protein: CASSYSQGDSSSPLHF; CDR3 DNA: TGTGCCAGCAGTTACTCACAGGGTGATTCCAGTTCACCCCTCCACTTT
V gene: TRBV20-1; J gene: TRBJ2-1; clone size: few; D gene: -; CDR3 protein: CSAIRDSPLGEQFF; CDR3 DNA: TGCAGTGCCATACGGGACTCTCCTTTGGGTGAGCAGTTCTTC
V gene: TRBV20-1; J gene: TRBJ2-1; clone size: many; D gene: TRBD2; CDR3 protein: CSARGVAGDNEQFF; CDR3 DNA: TGCAGTGCTAGGGGGGTAGCGGGGGACAATGAGCAGTTCTTC
V gene: TRBV5-5; J gene: TRBJ2-2; clone size: -; D gene: -; CDR3 protein: CASTQGRGTGELFF; CDR3 DNA: TGTGCCAGCACCCAGGGTCGGGGCACCGGGGAGCTGTTTTTT
V gene: TRBV15; J gene: TRBJ1-1; clone size: -; D gene: -; CDR3 protein: CATSSGTVNTEAFF; CDR3 DNA: TGTGCCACCAGCAGCGGGACGGTGAACACTGAAGCTTTCTTT
V gene: TRBV4-1; J gene: TRBJ2-3; clone size: few; D gene: -; CDR3 protein: CASSQGAATDTQYF; CDR3 DNA: TGCGCCAGCAGCCAAGGAGCCGCCACAGATACGCAGTATTTT
V gene: TRBV5-6; J gene: TRBJ1-3; clone size: many; D gene: -; CDR3 protein: CASSLERAIGNTIYF; CDR3 DNA: TGTGCCAGCAGCTTGGAAAGGGCCATTGGAAACACCATATATTTT
V gene: TRBV4-2; J gene: TRBJ1-1; clone size: many; D gene: -; CDR3 protein: CASSQVQGANTEAFF; CDR3 DNA: TGTGCCAGCAGCCAAGTACAGGGAGCCAACACTGAAGCTTTCTTT